A selection of T cell receptor beta chains follows, all from one sample in a study of blood T cell repertoires in COVID-19. Method: immunoSEQ multiplex PCR; TCRdb's copy keeps in-frame clones and lacks some. This table holds roughly 100,000 clones, over 80% found once. Specimen: peripheral blood. The receptors shown here come from a human donor with active COVID-19. The donor label of this sample is uncertain. Each CDR3 is given with its conserved first and last residue. Each record gives: J gene, clone size, D gene, V gene, CDR3 DNA, CDR3 protein. The D gene is left open where the match is weak. The listing skips clone size in some rows; elsewhere it reads once, few, many or a size class.

j_gene: TRBJ2-7
abundance: NA
d_gene: TRBD1
v_gene: TRBV6-6
CDR3nt: TGTGCCAGCAGAAACCTCCGGGACAGCCCCTACGAGCAGTACTTC
CDR3aa: CASRNLRDSPYEQYF

j_gene: TRBJ2-7
abundance: NA
d_gene: TRBD1
v_gene: TRBV5-1
CDR3nt: TGCGCCAGCAGACTCCTTCCAGGGGGAAGCTCCTACGAGCAGTACTTC
CDR3aa: CASRLLPGGSSYEQYF

j_gene: TRBJ2-7
abundance: NA
d_gene: NA
v_gene: TRBV14
CDR3nt: TGTGCCAGCAGCCAAGCTAAGGTTTGGGAGGAGAACTCCTACGAGCAGTACTTC
CDR3aa: CASSQAKVWEENSYEQYF

j_gene: TRBJ2-2
abundance: once
d_gene: TRBD2
v_gene: TRBV19
CDR3nt: TGTGCCAGTAGTATAGGTCCTAGCGGGGCCGGGGAGCTGTTTTTT
CDR3aa: CASSIGPSGAGELFF

j_gene: TRBJ1-2
abundance: NA
d_gene: TRBD1
v_gene: TRBV29-1
CDR3nt: TGCAGCGTTGAACGGACAGGCTATTATGGCTACACCTTC
CDR3aa: CSVERTGYYGYTF

j_gene: TRBJ1-1
abundance: NA
d_gene: TRBD1
v_gene: TRBV5-4
CDR3nt: TGTGCCAGCAGCTTGGGGGGACAGCCATTTACGAACACTGAAGCTTTCTTT
CDR3aa: CASSLGGQPFTNTEAFF

j_gene: TRBJ2-5
abundance: NA
d_gene: NA
v_gene: TRBV7-8
CDR3nt: TGTGCCAGCAGCTTACGCTCGCAGGGGCAAGAGACCCAGTACTTC
CDR3aa: CASSLRSQGQETQYF

j_gene: TRBJ2-3
abundance: NA
d_gene: NA
v_gene: TRBV7-9
CDR3nt: TGTGCCAGTTCGTCGGGGGTTCCCCCAGATACGCAGTATTTT
CDR3aa: CASSSGVPPDTQYF

j_gene: TRBJ2-3
abundance: NA
d_gene: NA
v_gene: TRBV18
CDR3nt: TGTGCCAGCTCACTGCTCACCGCCTTAGCGCCCCTCCCAGATACGCAGTATTTT
CDR3aa: CASSLLTALAPLPDTQYF

j_gene: TRBJ1-5
abundance: NA
d_gene: NA
v_gene: TRBV19
CDR3nt: TGTGCCAGTAGGTGGACGAGGGATCAGCCCCAGCATTTT
CDR3aa: CASRWTRDQPQHF

j_gene: TRBJ1-5
abundance: NA
d_gene: NA
v_gene: TRBV19
CDR3nt: TGTGCCAGTAGTCGTCGGGATAGCAATCAGCCCCAGCATTTT
CDR3aa: CASSRRDSNQPQHF

j_gene: TRBJ1-3
abundance: NA
d_gene: NA
v_gene: TRBV4-2
CDR3nt: TGTGCCAGCAGCCAAGTGGTCGAGGGAAACACCATATATTTT
CDR3aa: CASSQVVEGNTIYF

j_gene: TRBJ2-7
abundance: NA
d_gene: TRBD1
v_gene: TRBV6-2/TRBV6-3
CDR3nt: TGTGCCAGCAGCCGGGACAGGGTCGGCTCCTACGAGCAGTACTTC
CDR3aa: CASSRDRVGSYEQYF

j_gene: TRBJ2-3
abundance: NA
d_gene: NA
v_gene: TRBV7-6
CDR3nt: TGTGCCAGCAGCTTAGGGGCGTCCACAGATACGCAGTATTTT
CDR3aa: CASSLGASTDTQYF

j_gene: TRBJ1-1
abundance: NA
d_gene: NA
v_gene: TRBV5-1
CDR3nt: TGCGCCAGCAGCTGGGGTGTCCGGGGGGCGGGCACTGAAGCTTTCTTT
CDR3aa: CASSWGVRGAGTEAFF

j_gene: TRBJ1-3
abundance: NA
d_gene: TRBD1
v_gene: TRBV7-9
CDR3nt: TGTGCCAGCAGCCCTGGGACAGGGGGAAACTCTGGAAACACCATATATTTT
CDR3aa: CASSPGTGGNSGNTIYF

j_gene: TRBJ2-1
abundance: NA
d_gene: TRBD2
v_gene: TRBV19
CDR3nt: TGTGCCAGTAGTATAGATCGACTAGCCTCCTACAATGAGCAGTTCTTC
CDR3aa: CASSIDRLASYNEQFF

j_gene: TRBJ2-7
abundance: NA
d_gene: TRBD1
v_gene: TRBV5-1
CDR3nt: TGCGCCAGCAGCCCGGGGACAGGGAAGGAGCAGTACTTC
CDR3aa: CASSPGTGKEQYF

j_gene: TRBJ2-7
abundance: NA
d_gene: TRBD2
v_gene: TRBV18
CDR3nt: TGTGCCAGCTCACCGAGCGGGGGGCCAACCTACGAGCAGTACTTC
CDR3aa: CASSPSGGPTYEQYF

j_gene: TRBJ1-1
abundance: NA
d_gene: NA
v_gene: TRBV21-1
CDR3nt: TGTGCCAGCAGCAATAGGCAGGGAGGCGGCGGGAACACTGAAGCTTTCTTT
CDR3aa: CASSNRQGGGGNTEAFF

j_gene: TRBJ2-2
abundance: many
d_gene: TRBD1
v_gene: TRBV6-2/TRBV6-3
CDR3nt: TGTGCCAGCAGTCCCGGGACAGGGGCCGGGGAGCTGTTTTTT
CDR3aa: CASSPGTGAGELFF

j_gene: TRBJ2-2
abundance: NA
d_gene: TRBD2
v_gene: TRBV6-5
CDR3nt: TGTGCCAGCAGACCGGGACTACCAAACACCGGGGAGCTGTTTTTT
CDR3aa: CASRPGLPNTGELFF

j_gene: TRBJ1-2
abundance: NA
d_gene: TRBD1
v_gene: TRBV9
CDR3nt: TGTGCCAGCAGCGTAGCGGGGGAAGGCAGGGGGTATGGCTACACCTTC
CDR3aa: CASSVAGEGRGYGYTF

j_gene: TRBJ2-1
abundance: NA
d_gene: TRBD1
v_gene: TRBV2
CDR3nt: TGTGCCAGCGCTTGGGGACAGGGATACAATGAGCAGTTCTTC
CDR3aa: CASAWGQGYNEQFF

j_gene: TRBJ2-5
abundance: NA
d_gene: TRBD1
v_gene: TRBV5-5
CDR3nt: TGTGCCAGCAGCTCCCGGACAGGGGGTTATGAGACCCAGTACTTC
CDR3aa: CASSSRTGGYETQYF

j_gene: TRBJ2-7
abundance: NA
d_gene: NA
v_gene: TRBV15
CDR3nt: TGTGCCACCAGCAGAGAGGCAGGCTCCTACGAGCAGTACTTC
CDR3aa: CATSREAGSYEQYF

j_gene: TRBJ2-5
abundance: NA
d_gene: TRBD2
v_gene: TRBV7-9
CDR3nt: TGTGCCAGCAGACCGAGTAGCGGGGTCGGGACCCAGTACTTC
CDR3aa: CASRPSSGVGTQYF

j_gene: TRBJ1-4
abundance: NA
d_gene: NA
v_gene: TRBV3-1/TRBV3-2
CDR3nt: TGTGCCAGCAGCCAAGAAGGCGGGGGTGAAAAACTGTTTTTT
CDR3aa: CASSQEGGGEKLFF

j_gene: TRBJ2-5
abundance: NA
d_gene: TRBD2
v_gene: TRBV4-1
CDR3nt: TGCGCCAGCAGCCAGGGCCTGACTAGCGACGTTTCCCAAGAGACCCAGTACTTC
CDR3aa: CASSQGLTSDVSQETQYF

j_gene: TRBJ2-7
abundance: NA
d_gene: NA
v_gene: TRBV5-1
CDR3nt: TGCGCCAGCAGCTACGGGTCCGGGGGTCCCTACGAGCAGTACTTC
CDR3aa: CASSYGSGGPYEQYF

j_gene: TRBJ2-5
abundance: NA
d_gene: NA
v_gene: TRBV19
CDR3nt: TGTGCCAGTAGTAGTCTCGAGACGGAGAAAGAGACCCAGTACTTC
CDR3aa: CASSSLETEKETQYF

j_gene: TRBJ2-1
abundance: NA
d_gene: TRBD2
v_gene: TRBV19
CDR3nt: TGTGCCAGTAGTACCCGGGAGGCGGGGTCGAATGAGCAGTTCTTC
CDR3aa: CASSTREAGSNEQFF

j_gene: TRBJ2-7
abundance: NA
d_gene: NA
v_gene: TRBV11-2
CDR3nt: TGTGCCAGCAGCTCCCCCACTAACGAGCAGTACTTC
CDR3aa: CASSSPTNEQYF

j_gene: TRBJ2-3
abundance: NA
d_gene: NA
v_gene: TRBV28
CDR3nt: TGTGCCAGCAGTACAGTGGTAGGCAGCACAGATACGCAGTATTTT
CDR3aa: CASSTVVGSTDTQYF

j_gene: TRBJ2-6
abundance: once
d_gene: NA
v_gene: TRBV7-2
CDR3nt: TGTGCCAGCAGCTACAGGGCCTCTGGGGCCAACGTCCTGACTTTC
CDR3aa: CASSYRASGANVLTF

j_gene: TRBJ1-3
abundance: few
d_gene: TRBD1
v_gene: TRBV15
CDR3nt: TGTGCCACCAGCGTAAACAGGGGCAGCTCTGGAAACACCATATATTTT
CDR3aa: CATSVNRGSSGNTIYF

j_gene: TRBJ1-2
abundance: NA
d_gene: NA
v_gene: TRBV7-9
CDR3nt: TGTGCCAGCAGCTTGACAGGCCCTATCTATGGCTACACCTTC
CDR3aa: CASSLTGPIYGYTF

j_gene: TRBJ2-1
abundance: NA
d_gene: TRBD1
v_gene: TRBV7-9
CDR3nt: TGTGCCAGCCCCGGGACAGGGTATAATGAGCAGTTCTTC
CDR3aa: CASPGTGYNEQFF

j_gene: TRBJ2-7
abundance: NA
d_gene: TRBD1
v_gene: TRBV3-1/TRBV3-2
CDR3nt: TGTGCCAGCAGCCAAGGGGTGCGGACAGGTACATCCTACGAGCAGTACTTC
CDR3aa: CASSQGVRTGTSYEQYF

j_gene: TRBJ1-1
abundance: NA
d_gene: NA
v_gene: TRBV7-3
CDR3nt: TGTGCCAGCAGTTTCGGGACAAACACTGAAGCTTTCTTT
CDR3aa: CASSFGTNTEAFF

j_gene: TRBJ2-1
abundance: once
d_gene: NA
v_gene: TRBV5-4
CDR3nt: TGTGCCAGCAGCTTGGAAAGCGGCCCGGGCAATGAGCAGTTCTTC
CDR3aa: CASSLESGPGNEQFF

j_gene: TRBJ2-3
abundance: once
d_gene: TRBD1
v_gene: TRBV27
CDR3nt: TGTGCCAGCAGTTTATCCGGCTACAGGGGTCGCGGCACAGATACGCAGTATTTT
CDR3aa: CASSLSGYRGRGTDTQYF